This T cell receptor (beta chain) was recovered during a study of cytomegalovirus exposure and HLA in healthy donors. On the study more broadly: It was reported in a later analysis that the same platform had been used for the 120 validation repertoires as for the 550 to 750 first-cohort repertoires.

The protocol was immunoSEQ multiplex PCR, while the TCRdb copy is restricted to in-frame clones and leaves out a portion. Of approximately 270,000 clones listed, about 90% were seen once; the top ten hold approximately 12%. V gave up 3 bases and J gave up 0 bases, with 6 bases separating them. CDR3 size: 13 residues. Germline V gives CDR1 SGHDT, CDR2 YYEEEE. A single count supports this clone. The specimen was PBMCs. The receptor was isolated from a young man in good health and CMV-seropositive. This chain connects TRBV5-6 to TRBJ1-1; no clear D gene. CDR3 sequence (DNA): TGTGCCAGCAGCTCCTTAATGAACACTGAAGCTTTCTTT. This gives the protein CASSSLMNTEAFF. Together with reference TRBV5-6 and TRBJ1-1, the CDR3 gives the full variable domain: DAGVTQSPTHLIKTRGQQVTLRCSPKSGHDTVSWYQQALGQGPQFIFQYYEEEERQRGNFPDRFSGHQFPNYSSELNVNALLLGDSALYLCASSSLMNTEAFFGQGTRLTVV.